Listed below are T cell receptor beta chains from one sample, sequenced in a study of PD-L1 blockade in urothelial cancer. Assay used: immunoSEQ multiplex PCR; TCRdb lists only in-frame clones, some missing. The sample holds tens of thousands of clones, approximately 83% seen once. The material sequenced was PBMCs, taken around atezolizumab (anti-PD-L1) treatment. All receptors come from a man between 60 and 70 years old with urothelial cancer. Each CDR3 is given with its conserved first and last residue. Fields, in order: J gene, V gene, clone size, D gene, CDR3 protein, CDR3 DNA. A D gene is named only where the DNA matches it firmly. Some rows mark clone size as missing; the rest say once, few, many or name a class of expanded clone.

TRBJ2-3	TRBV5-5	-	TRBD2	CASSLSGSGGGDTQYF	TGTGCCAGCAGCTTGAGCGGTAGCGGGGGAGGGGATACGCAGTATTTT
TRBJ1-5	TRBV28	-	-	CASSLRSSSNQPQHF	TGTGCCAGCAGTTTAAGGTCTAGTAGCAATCAGCCCCAGCATTTT
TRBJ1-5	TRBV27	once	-	CASSLSFRVSNQPQHF	TGTGCCAGCAGTTTATCTTTCAGGGTTAGCAATCAGCCCCAGCATTTT
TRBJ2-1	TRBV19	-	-	CASTQFTGFRDNEQFF	TGTGCCAGTACTCAGTTTACAGGGTTTCGCGACAATGAGCAGTTCTTC
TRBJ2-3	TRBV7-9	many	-	CASSLTGTDTQYF	TGTGCCAGCAGCTTAACGGGGACAGATACGCAGTATTTT
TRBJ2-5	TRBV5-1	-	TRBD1	CASSLDGRQPGGETQYF	TGCGCCAGCAGCTTGGACGGTAGGCAGCCAGGGGGAGAGACCCAGTACTTC
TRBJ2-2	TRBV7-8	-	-	CASSFRRAGMAGELFF	TGTGCCAGCAGCTTCCGCCGGGCAGGGATGGCCGGGGAGCTGTTTTTT
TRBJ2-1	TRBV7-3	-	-	CASSFGGQPYNEQFF	TGTGCCAGCAGCTTCGGGGGACAGCCATACAATGAGCAGTTCTTC
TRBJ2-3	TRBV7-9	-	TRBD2	CASRGTGGPLDTQYF	TGTGCCAGCAGGGGGACGGGGGGGCCATTAGATACGCAGTATTTT
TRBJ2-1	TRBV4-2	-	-	CASSLDSSFYNEQFF	TGTGCCAGCAGTTTAGACAGTTCTTTCTACAATGAGCAGTTCTTC
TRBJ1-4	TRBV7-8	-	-	CASSLRPGEGEKLFF	TGTGCCAGCAGCTTACGGCCAGGGGAAGGTGAAAAACTGTTTTTT
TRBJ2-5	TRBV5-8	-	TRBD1	CASSKQGEETQYF	TGTGCCAGCAGCAAACAGGGGGAAGAGACCCAGTACTTC
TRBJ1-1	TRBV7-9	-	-	CASSLAWGRMTEAFF	TGTGCCAGCAGCTTAGCCTGGGGCAGGATGACTGAAGCTTTCTTT
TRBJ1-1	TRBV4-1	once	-	CASSQDRLNTEAFF	TGCGCCAGCAGCCAAGACAGGTTGAACACTGAAGCTTTCTTT
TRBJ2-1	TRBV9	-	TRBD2	CASSVELAGGNNEQFF	TGTGCCAGCAGCGTAGAACTGGCGGGGGGTAACAATGAGCAGTTCTTC
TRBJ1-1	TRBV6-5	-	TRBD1	CASSFSDRATEAFF	TGTGCCAGCAGTTTTTCTGACAGGGCCACTGAAGCTTTCTTT
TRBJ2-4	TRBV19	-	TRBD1	CASSRRDSQKNIQYF	TGTGCCAGTAGCCGCCGGGACAGCCAAAAAAACATTCAGTACTTC
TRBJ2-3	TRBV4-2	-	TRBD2	CASSQGLAGGPSVDTQYF	TGTGCCAGCAGCCAAGGGCTAGCGGGGGGCCCATCGGTAGATACGCAGTATTTT
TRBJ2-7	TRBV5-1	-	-	CASSPGAGSEQYF	TGCGCCAGCAGCCCCGGGGCGGGGTCCGAGCAGTACTTC
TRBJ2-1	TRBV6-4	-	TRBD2	CASSFGTSGDNEQFF	TGTGCCAGCAGCTTCGGGACTAGCGGGGACAATGAGCAGTTCTTC
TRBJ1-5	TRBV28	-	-	CASSFGDRPNQPQHF	TGTGCCAGCAGTTTTGGTGACAGACCCAATCAGCCCCAGCATTTT
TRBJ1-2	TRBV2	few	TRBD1	CASKGRDRGREKGYTF	TGTGCCAGCAAAGGGAGGGACAGGGGGCGCGAAAAAGGCTACACCTTC
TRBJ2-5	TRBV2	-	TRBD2	CATSGAGGEETQYF	TGTGCCACCTCGGGGGCGGGGGGGGAAGAGACCCAGTACTTC
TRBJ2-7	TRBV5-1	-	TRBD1	CASSNHRGSYEQYF	TGCGCCAGCAGCAATCACAGGGGATCCTACGAGCAGTACTTC
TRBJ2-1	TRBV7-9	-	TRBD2	CASSLAPGGLSSYNEQFF	TGTGCCAGCAGCTTAGCCCCGGGGGGTTTGAGCTCCTACAATGAGCAGTTCTTC
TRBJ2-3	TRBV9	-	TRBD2	CASSVGLAGGHDTQYF	TGTGCCAGCAGCGTGGGACTAGCGGGGGGTCACGATACGCAGTATTTT